The 13 T cell receptor beta chains given below trace back to one sample, sequenced in a study of cytomegalovirus exposure and HLA in healthy donors. Primers included in the PCR were 60 Vbeta and 13 Jbeta primers. Assay: immunoSEQ multiplex PCR; the TCRdb copy retains only in-frame clones and omits some. The repertoire has about 110,000 clones, about 74% of them found once; the top ten carry 13% to 15%. Sequencing was carried out using PBMCs. The receptors derive from a woman aged 40 to 50 in good health and CMV-seropositive.

V is TRBV19 and J is TRBJ1-5; D remains unclear. Trimming took off 2 bases at V and 0 bases at J, with 20 bases between the two ends. The CDR3 totals 19 residues. Germline loops: CDR1 LNHDA, CDR2 SQIVND (reference sequence). The CDR3 region is CASSISGRYQTYSNQPQHF. In nucleotides, the CDR3 is TGTGCCAGTAGTATAAGTGGGAGATACCAGACCTATAGCAATCAGCCCCAGCATTTT. The entire variable domain, with the rest obtained from reference TRBV19 and TRBJ1-5, is as follows: DGGITQSPKYLFRKEGQNVTLSCEQNLNHDAMYWYRQDPGQGLRLIYYSQIVNDFQKGDIAEGYSVSREKKESFPLTVTSAQKNPTAFYLCASSISGRYQTYSNQPQHFGDGTRLSIL.

This sequence joins TRBV29-1 and TRBJ1-1; 9 bases align to TRBD1. The CDR3 has 15 amino acids. The germline V gene has CDR1 SQVTM and CDR2 ANQGSEA. The trim removed 0 bases at V and 7 bases at J, leaving 9 bases unmatched. DNA of the CDR3: TGCAGCGTTGAAGACTGGACAGGGGAAACTGATGAAGCTTTCTTT. It is translated as CSVEDWTGETDEAFF. Supplemented by reference TRBV29-1 and TRBJ1-1, the full variable domain reads SAVISQKPSRDICQRGTSLTIQCQVDSQVTMMFWYRQQPGQSLTLIATANQGSEATYESGFVIDKFPISRPNLTFSTLTVSNMSPEDSSIYLCSVEDWTGETDEAFFGQGTRLTVV.

The genes are TRBV6-1 and TRBJ1-2, with 8 bases matching TRBD1. This CDR3 has 13 residues. The V and J ends lost 10 bases and 3 bases, in that order; junction bases with no gene match: 7. Germline V gene sequence: CDR1 MNHNS, CDR2 SASEGT. The CDR3: CATGQGGYYGYTF. As DNA, the CDR3 is TGTGCCACCGGACAGGGCGGCTACTATGGCTACACCTTC.

V gene TRBV27 combines with J gene TRBJ2-2, with D possibly matching TRBD1 (6 bases). The CDR3 runs 14 residues. In germline, CDR1 is MNHEY, CDR2 SMNVEV (reference sequence). V lost 8 bases, J lost 1 base, and 11 bases lay in between. CDR3 in DNA: TGTGCCAGCGGGGGCAGGAAGAACACCGGGGAGCTGTTTTTT. It is translated as CASGGRKNTGELFF.

This chain joins TRBV10-3 and TRBJ2-7; 14 nucleotides match TRBD2. The CDR3 is 16 residues long. Germline loops: CDR1 ENHRY, CDR2 SYGVKD. The J segment lost 7 bases and the V segment lost 6 bases, leaving 11 bases of the junction unmatched. The CDR3: CAIRDGTSGGGREQYF. CDR3 sequence (DNA): TGTGCCATCAGGGACGGGACTAGCGGGGGCGGCCGGGAGCAGTACTTC.

This clone appeared a few times. V is TRBV18 and J is TRBJ2-2; D perhaps matches TRBD1 (6 bases). CDR3 length equals 14 residues. Trimming stripped 5 bases from V and 1 base from J, with 8 bases between. Per germline, CDR1 KGHSH and CDR2 LQKENI. The CDR3 DNA sequence: TGTGCCAGCTCAGGACAGTTGAACACCGGGGAGCTGTTTTTT. Translation gives CASSGQLNTGELFF.

This chain links TRBV30 with TRBJ2-3; 9 bases line up with TRBD1. V lost 2 bases to trimming and J lost 1 base; unmatched junction nucleotides: 7. CDR1 and CDR2 from the germline V gene are GTSNPN and SVGIG (reference sequence). The CDR3 runs to 16 residues. For the CDR3, the DNA is TGTGCCTGGAGTTGGGAGACAGGGGGGGGCACAGATACGCAGTATTTT. Encoded protein: CAWSWETGGGTDTQYF.

The chain links TRBV19 to TRBJ2-7, with TRBD2 as a possible D gene (5 bases). This CDR3 contains 13 residues. CDR1 LNHDA and CDR2 SQIVND come from the germline V gene (reference sequence). Trimming removed 5 bases at V and 6 bases at J, with 14 bases between. CDR3 in amino acids: CASSADDGSEQYF. The DNA of the CDR3 is TGTGCCAGTAGTGCGGACGATGGGAGCGAGCAGTACTTC.

The chain joins TRBV5-1 to TRBJ1-2; tentative D call: TRBD1 (5 bases). This CDR3 region has 15 residues. The V gene's germline CDR1 is SGHRS and CDR2 YFSETQ. Trimming removed 2 bases from V and 1 base from J, with 12 bases in between. DNA for the CDR3: TGCGCCAGCAGCTTTGTGGGGGGAGGTAACTATGGCTACACCTTC. Protein product: CASSFVGGGNYGYTF.

The gene calls are TRBV30 and TRBJ1-2; TRBD1 agrees at 7 bases. This CDR3 is built from 13 residues. Germline V lookup: CDR1 GTSNPN, CDR2 SVGIG (reference sequence). Trimming took 2 bases from V and 8 from J; bases not matched to a gene: 8. The CDR3 DNA sequence: TGTGCCTGGAGTACGACAGGGACATTGGGCTACACCTTC. Translated: CAWSTTGTLGYTF.

The J gene is TRBJ1-3, the V gene TRBV9, with D uncertain. This CDR3 spans 15 amino acids. The germline gives CDR1 SGDLS, CDR2 YYNGEE. V lost 3 bases, J lost 1 base, and 11 bases lay in between. The CDR3 bases are TGTGCCAGCAGCGGATCAGGAAGATCTGGAAACACCATATATTTT. It translates to CASSGSGRSGNTIYF.

The V call is TRBV20-1, the J call TRBJ1-1, with D possibly matching TRBD1 (6 bases). Trimming took off 6 bases at V and 12 bases at J, with 17 bases between the two ends. The germline gives CDR1 DFQATT, CDR2 SNEGSKA (reference sequence). CDR3 length: 11 residues. DNA for the CDR3: TGCAGTGCCGCCCGGGCGGGGGCGACTTTCTTT. This codes for CSAARAGATFF.

The chain links TRBV9 to TRBJ2-6, with TRBD1 matching over 11 bases. The CDR3 contains 18 residues. J was trimmed by 4 bases and V by 4 bases; bases with no gene match: 10. The germline V gene has CDR1 SGDLS and CDR2 YYNGEE. This CDR3 is CASSLRTGGALGANVLTF. CDR3 nucleotides: TGTGCCAGCAGCCTTAGGACAGGGGGCGCTTTGGGGGCCAACGTCCTGACTTTC.